Listed here are 11 T cell receptor beta chains from one sample, sequenced in a study of neurological immune-mediated disorders. TCRdb re-analysed the 5' RACE reads in MiXCR, keeping a single row per CDR3 protein. The repertoire holds 55,000 to 85,000 distinct CDR3 sequences, with approximately 3.4% as singletons. Sequenced material: PBMCs. The receptor set was obtained from a woman aged 50 to 65 with multiple sclerosis.

V gene TRBV7-3 combines with J gene TRBJ2-1, with D hard to call. Trimming removed 0 bases from V and 4 bases from J, with 10 bases in between. The CDR3 contains 15 residues. The germline V gene has CDR1 SGHTA and CDR2 FQGTGA. This CDR3 is CASSLTGDHYNEQFF. CDR3 DNA: TGTGCCAGCAGCTTAACAGGTGACCATTACAATGAGCAGTTCTTC.

This clonotype was detected many times. The chain uses TRBV5-6 and TRBJ2-1; 8 bases line up with TRBD2. Germline CDR1 and CDR2: SGHDT and YYEEEE. With V trimmed by 3 bases and J by 4 bases, 6 bases remained unmatched. This CDR3 has 15 amino acids. DNA of the CDR3: TGTGCCAGCAGCTGGAGGACTAGCTATTACAATGAGCAGTTCTTC. Translating it yields CASSWRTSYYNEQFF.

This clonotype was seen repeatedly, ten times or more. The chain couples TRBV6-5 to TRBJ1-2, with TRBD1 as a possible D gene (5 bases). V was trimmed by 8 bases and J by 0 bases, leaving 13 bases between them. Germline CDR1 reads MNHEY; CDR2 reads SVGAGI. The CDR3 extends over 14 amino acids. CDR3 coding DNA: TGTGCCAGCTTCCCCGGGGGGACTAACTATGGCTACACCTTC. This sequence encodes CASFPGGTNYGYTF.

This clonotype was observed many times. This rearrangement joins TRBV7-2 to TRBJ1-1, with 8 bases fitting TRBD1. From germline, CDR1 is SGHTA and CDR2 FQGNSA. V trimming: 5 bases; J trimming: 5 bases; junction bases outside the gene matches: 10. CDR3 length: 15 amino acids. The CDR3 reads CASSPGQGLVTEAFF. The CDR3 nucleotides are TGTGCCAGCAGCCCAGGACAGGGACTGGTTACTGAAGCTTTCTTT. Full variable domain (missing parts from reference TRBV7-2 and TRBJ1-1): GAGVSQSPSNKVTEKGKDVELRCDPISGHTALYWYRQSLGQGLEFLIYFQGNSAPDKSGLPSDRFSAERTGGSVSTLTIQRTQQEDSAVYLCASSPGQGLVTEAFFGQGTRLTVV.

This clonotype was found many times. The V call is TRBV6-2 or TRBV6-3, the J call TRBJ1-5; tentatively, D is TRBD1 (6 bases). Trimming cost V 0 bases and J 3 bases, with 15 bases left between them. CDR3 size: 17 residues. Germline CDR1 is MNHEY and CDR2 is SVGEGT. CDR3 bases: TGTGCCAGCAGTTACTCGTTCTCAGGGGATATCAATCAGCCCCAGCATTTT. Translation gives CASSYSFSGDINQPQHF.

This clonotype occurred many times. The chain has TRBV11-1 and TRBJ1-2; 9 bases map to TRBD1. Germline CDR1 SGHAT, CDR2 FQDESV (reference sequence). The CDR3 loop spans 14 amino acids. With V trimmed by 5 bases and J by 4 bases, 5 bases remained unmatched. This chain's CDR3 is CASSAQGAGYGYTF. Here the CDR3 DNA reads TGTGCCAGCAGCGCACAGGGGGCAGGCTATGGCTACACCTTC.

This clonotype was found many times. The CDR3 DNA follows: TGTGCCAGCAGCCCGGGGGATGGGGAAGCTTTCTTT. This gives the protein CASSPGDGEAFF. The rearrangement uses TRBV14 and TRBJ1-1, with D perhaps matching TRBD1 (5 bases). The CDR3 totals 12 residues. Trimming removed 4 bases from V and 8 bases from J, with 11 bases in between. CDR1 is SGHDN, CDR2 FVKESK, per germline.

Many counts were recorded for this clonotype. The chain couples TRBV18 to TRBJ1-2; D ambiguous. Trimming took off 6 bases at V and 2 bases at J, with 10 bases between the two ends. This CDR3 has 13 amino acids. CDR1 and CDR2 from the germline V gene are KGHSH and LQKENI. The CDR3 loop is CASSSGPNYGYTF. DNA for the CDR3: TGTGCCAGCTCTTCTGGGCCGAACTATGGCTACACCTTC.

V usage is TRBV2 and J usage is TRBJ2-5; TRBD1 is a possible D gene (5 bases). The CDR3 sequence is 13 residues long. CDR1 and CDR2 from the germline V gene are SNHLY and FYNNEI. Trimming took off 4 bases at V and 5 bases at J, with 11 bases between the two ends. The CDR3 protein is CASSAAQGETQYF. The CDR3 region has the DNA TGTGCCAGCAGTGCGGCCCAGGGCGAGACCCAGTACTTC.

In this sample, this clonotype turned up many times. The chain joins TRBV5-1 to TRBJ2-3, with a weak D call TRBD2 (6 bases). V was cut by 0 bases and J by 1 base, with 12 bases left in between. This CDR3 contains 16 residues. The germline CDR1 and CDR2 sequences are SGHRS and YFSETQ. The CDR3 region is CASSLASGVGTDTQYF. CDR3 nucleotide sequence: TGCGCCAGCAGCTTGGCCTCGGGAGTGGGCACAGATACGCAGTATTTT.

This clonotype was found many times. This sequence joins TRBV20-1 and TRBJ2-3, with D perhaps TRBD2 (6 bases). Germline V gene lookup returns CDR1 DFQATT and CDR2 SNEGSKA (reference sequence). V was pared by 5 bases and J by 4 bases, with 16 bases between. The CDR3 is 14 amino acids. The CDR3 coding sequence is TGCAGTGCTTGGGGCAGGCCGGGGGCAGATACGCAGTATTTT. The encoded protein is CSAWGRPGADTQYF.